The 14 T cell receptor beta chains in this list originate from one sample, sequenced in a study of T cell therapy after organ transplantation. No antigens are known for them. Specified time point: 4-8 weeks after completion of therapy. Profiling relied on immunoSEQ multiplex PCR, and the TCRdb table lists in-frame clones only, not all of them. The sample comprises around 5,000 clones, approximately 70% of which are singletons, and around 40% rests with the top ten. Specimen: CD8+ T cells from blood, collected after autologous CMV-specific T cell therapy. These receptors were taken from a human patient who had received a solid organ transplant and had CMV disease. The graft donor may have contributed some T cells.

J is TRBJ2-7 and V is TRBV4-1; the match to TRBD1 covers 8 bases. CDR3 length equals 16 residues. Germline CDR1 is MGHRA and CDR2 is YSYEKL. The V and J ends lost 4 bases and 5 bases, in that order; junction bases with no gene match: 13. CDR3 in amino acids: CASSLRTGQGFHEQYF. The CDR3 region has the DNA TGCGCCAGCAGCCTTAGAACAGGACAGGGCTTCCACGAGCAGTACTTC.

Sample share makes this clone medium-sized (0.01 to 0.1%). Other DNA sequences of this sample code for an identical CDR3. V is TRBV11-2 and J is TRBJ2-3; D is ambiguous. The CDR3 runs to 12 residues. The germline CDR1 and CDR2 sequences are SGHAT and FQNNGV. Trimming shortened V by 2 bases and J by 3 bases, and 3 bases separated the two germline ends. The CDR3 loop reads CASSLRTDTQYF. The CDR3 DNA is TGTGCCAGCAGCTTAAGGACAGATACGCAGTATTTT.

As DNA, the CDR3 is TGTGCCAGCAGCTTGGACAGGGAAACTGAAGCTTTCTTT. Amino acids: CASSLDRETEAFF. V is TRBV7-8 and J is TRBJ1-1; 8 bases map to TRBD1. V lost 3 bases, J lost 5 bases, and 2 bases stayed unmatched. Per germline, CDR1 SGHVS and CDR2 FQNEAQ. This CDR3 has 13 residues. The full variable domain, rest sourced from reference TRBV7-8 and TRBJ1-1, is GAGVSQSPRYKVAKRGQDVALRCDPISGHVSLFWYQQALGQGPEFLTYFQNEAQLDKSGLPSDRFFAERPEGSVSTLKIQRTQQEDSAVYLCASSLDRETEAFFGQGTRLTVV.

This chain links TRBV6-5 with TRBJ1-1, with D unclear. The V end was cut by 5 bases, the J end by 1 base, with 8 bases between. The CDR3 spans 13 residues. CDR1 and CDR2 from the germline V gene are MNHEY and SVGAGI. CDR3 sequence reads: CASSELWNTEAFF. CDR3 sequence (DNA): TGTGCCAGCAGTGAGTTATGGAACACTGAAGCTTTCTTT.

The rearrangement uses TRBV6-5 and TRBJ2-5; D remains ambiguous. The CDR3 has 14 residues. The V and J ends lost 2 bases and 2 bases respectively, with 9 bases between them. CDR1 MNHEY and CDR2 SVGAGI come from the germline V gene. As DNA, the CDR3 is TGTGCCAGCAGTTACGGGGTTAGGCAAGAGACCCAGTACTTC. Translated, it gives CASSYGVRQETQYF.

The chain employs TRBV21-1 and TRBJ1-1. TRBV21-1 is given as a pseudogene. The CDR3 consists of 15 residues. The CDR3 DNA reads TGTGCTAGCAGTACACTGTTAACAATTCGCACTGAAGCTTTCTTT. Translating it yields CASSTLLTIRTEAFF.

The chain uses TRBV28 and TRBJ2-7, with 9 positions matching TRBD2. The germline CDR1 and CDR2 sequences are MDHEN and SYDVKM. V gave up 2 bases and J gave up 5 bases; unmatched junction bases: 7. The CDR3 sequence is 15 residues long. The DNA for the CDR3 is TGTGCCAGCAGTTTAGAGGCTAGCGGGAAAGACGAGCAGTACTTC. This sequence encodes CASSLEASGKDEQYF.

The table lists this clone with a few counts. The chain links TRBV7-2 to TRBJ1-3, with D unclear. This CDR3 has 14 amino acids. Trimming cost V 4 bases and J 1 base, with 8 bases left between them. Germline lookup yields CDR1 SGHTA and CDR2 FQGNSA. For the CDR3, the DNA is TGTGCCAGCAGCTCTCACAATTCTGGAAACACCATATATTTT. It is translated as CASSSHNSGNTIYF.

The chain carries TRBV6-6 and TRBJ1-1; D is ambiguous. V was pared by 4 bases and J by 0 bases, with 12 bases between. The CDR3 loop spans 15 amino acids. Germline V gene sequence: CDR1 MNHNY, CDR2 SVGAGI (reference sequence). CDR3 sequence: CASSSRVPMNTEAFF. The DNA of the CDR3 is TGTGCCAGCAGTTCGCGGGTGCCGATGAACACTGAAGCTTTCTTT.

The chain couples TRBV11-1 to TRBJ2-7; perhaps D is TRBD1 or TRBD2 (5 bases each). The length of the CDR3 is 12 residues. The ends were cut back, 3 bases at V and 5 bases at J, with 8 bases in the middle. Germline assignment: CDR1 SGHAT and CDR2 FQDESV (reference sequence). The CDR3 DNA reads TGTGCCAGCAGCTTGATGGGGGACGAGCAGTACTTC. Translating it yields CASSLMGDEQYF.

The chain uses TRBV30 and TRBJ2-7, with 9 positions matching TRBD1. This CDR3 is built from 16 residues. Trimming removed 2 bases from V and 6 bases from J; junction bases left unmatched: 14. Germline loops: CDR1 GTSNPN, CDR2 SVGIG (reference sequence). DNA of the CDR3: TGTGCCTGGAGTAGACCCCGGGACAGGGTCCCTCGCGAGCAGTACTTC. The encoded protein is CAWSRPRDRVPREQYF.

V and J are TRBV7-9 and TRBJ1-1; TRBD1 agrees at 9 bases. Germline values: CDR1 SEHNR, CDR2 FQNEAQ (reference sequence). V was pared by 1 base and J by 0 bases, with 3 bases of the junction left unmatched. The CDR3 is made up of 16 amino acids. CDR3 sequence reads: CASSLVWTGVNTEAFF. The CDR3 region has the DNA TGTGCCAGCAGCTTAGTTTGGACAGGGGTGAACACTGAAGCTTTCTTT.

This clone was counted a single time. The chain carries TRBV7-9 and TRBJ1-5; 7 bases map to TRBD1. The CDR3 has 16 amino acids. Germline trimming cut 5 bases from V and 6 bases from J; bases unmatched to any gene: 13. Germline V gene sequence: CDR1 SEHNR, CDR2 FQNEAQ (reference sequence). CDR3 loop: CASSDGGQASVQPQHF. As DNA, the CDR3 is TGTGCCAGCAGCGACGGAGGACAGGCGTCCGTTCAGCCCCAGCATTTT.

This chain links TRBV5-4 with TRBJ1-1; D is unclear. Germline V gives CDR1 SGHNT, CDR2 YYREEE (reference sequence). The CDR3 is made up of 15 amino acids. Deletions cut 0 bases from V and 2 bases from J, with 11 bases between. The CDR3 DNA reads as TGTGCCAGCAGCTTGGCGTCCTACGCAAACACTGAAGCTTTCTTT. As protein: CASSLASYANTEAFF.